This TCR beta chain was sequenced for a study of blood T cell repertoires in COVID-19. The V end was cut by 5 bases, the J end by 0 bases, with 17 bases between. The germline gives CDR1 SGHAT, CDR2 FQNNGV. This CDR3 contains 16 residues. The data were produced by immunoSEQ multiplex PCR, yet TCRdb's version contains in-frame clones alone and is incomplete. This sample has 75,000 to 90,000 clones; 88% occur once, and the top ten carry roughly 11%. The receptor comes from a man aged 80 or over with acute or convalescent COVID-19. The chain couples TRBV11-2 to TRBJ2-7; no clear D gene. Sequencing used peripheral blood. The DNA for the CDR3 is TGTGCCAGCAGCCCTAGGTCGGCAGAATCCTCCTACGAGCAGTACTTC. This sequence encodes CASSPRSAESSYEQYF.